This T cell receptor beta chain was captured by sequencing in a study of shared clonotypes between healthy human individuals. The overall study: Each donor's CD8 memory used one plate, CD8 naive two, each CD4 subset three.

Positively selected for CCR7, the CD45RO-negative cells used as naive CD8 cells excluded terminally differentiated effector memory CD45RA+ cells. The CDR3 contains 16 residues. Losses at the gene ends were 3 bases for V and 7 bases for J; bases not matched to a gene: 11. Looked up from germline, CDR1 is SGHRS and CDR2 is YFSETQ. Each cell subset's genomic DNA was divided evenly among several immunoSEQ plates. The method was immunoSEQ multiplex PCR; TCRdb's version includes in-frame clones alone and lacks a portion of them. The sample contains about 2.1 million clones, just under 95% of which appear only once. Notes on the study in general: The expectation was that sequencing depth would affect clonotype sharing among donors. Sharing across four donors was seen in around 5% of naive CD4 clonotypes.

Of note for this clone: Its antigen is not identified.

The rearrangement uses TRBV5-1 and TRBJ1-4; 8 bases line up with TRBD1. The source material was naive CD8+ T cells from PBMCs. The TCR originated in a young man in good health. Some clones in this sample may be carry-over from other donors' samples. Here the CDR3 reads CASSYATGGGGEKLFF. CDR3 nucleotides: TGCGCCAGCAGCTATGCCACAGGGGGAGGTGGTGAAAAACTGTTTTTT.